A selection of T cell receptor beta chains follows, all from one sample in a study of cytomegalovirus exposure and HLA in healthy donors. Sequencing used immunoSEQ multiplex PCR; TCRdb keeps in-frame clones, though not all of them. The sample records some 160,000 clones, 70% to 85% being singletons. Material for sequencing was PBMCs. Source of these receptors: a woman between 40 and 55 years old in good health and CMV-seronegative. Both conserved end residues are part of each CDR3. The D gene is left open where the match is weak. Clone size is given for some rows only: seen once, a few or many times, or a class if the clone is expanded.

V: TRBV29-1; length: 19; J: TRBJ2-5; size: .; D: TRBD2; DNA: TGCAGCGTTGAAGATCCCCGGGGTAGCGGGAGAAGGGCCCAAGAGACCCAGTACTTC; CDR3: CSVEDPRGSGRRAQETQYF
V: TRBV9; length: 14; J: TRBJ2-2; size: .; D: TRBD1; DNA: TGTGCCAGCAGCATCATACAGGGGCCCGGGGAGCTGTTTTTT; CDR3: CASSIIQGPGELFF
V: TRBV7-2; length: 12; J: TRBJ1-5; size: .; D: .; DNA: TGTGCCAGCAGCATAAACAATCAGCCCCAGCATTTT; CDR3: CASSINNQPQHF
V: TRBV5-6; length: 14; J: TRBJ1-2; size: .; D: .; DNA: TGTGCCAGCAGCTCCCGGGTTTTGAACTATGGCTACACCTTC; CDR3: CASSSRVLNYGYTF
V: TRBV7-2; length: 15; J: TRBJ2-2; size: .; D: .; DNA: TGTGCCAGCAGCTTAGTACCAGGGTTCACCGGGGAGCTGTTTTTT; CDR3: CASSLVPGFTGELFF
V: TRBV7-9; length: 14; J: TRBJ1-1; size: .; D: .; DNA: TGTGCCAGCAGCCAGGGGACAAGAGGTGAGCGGGCTTTCTTT; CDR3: CASSQGTRGERAFF
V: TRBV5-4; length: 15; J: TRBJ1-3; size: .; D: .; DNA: TGTGCCAGCAGCCCCGAAGAGGGAGGGGGAGTCACCATATATTTT; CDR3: CASSPEEGGGVTIYF
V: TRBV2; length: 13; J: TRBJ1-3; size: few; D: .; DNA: TGTGCCAGCATTTTCAGTGCTGGAAACACCATATATTTT; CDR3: CASIFSAGNTIYF
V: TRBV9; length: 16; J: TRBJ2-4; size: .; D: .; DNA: TGTGCCAGCAGCTGGGCGGAGGCTCCCGGCAAAAACATTCAGTACTTC; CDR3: CASSWAEAPGKNIQYF
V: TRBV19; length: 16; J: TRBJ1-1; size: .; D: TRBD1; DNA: TGTGCCAGTAGTATAGTCGCGACAGGGGGCGCGGCTGAAGCTTTCTTT; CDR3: CASSIVATGGAAEAFF
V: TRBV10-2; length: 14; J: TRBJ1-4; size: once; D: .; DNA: TGCGCCAGCAGTGAACGGGGGGTAAATGAAAAACTGTTTTTT; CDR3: CASSERGVNEKLFF
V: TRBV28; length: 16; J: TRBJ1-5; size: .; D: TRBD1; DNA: TGTGCCAGCAGTTTCCTACAGGGGGCTGGGGGTCAGCCCCAGCATTTT; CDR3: CASSFLQGAGGQPQHF
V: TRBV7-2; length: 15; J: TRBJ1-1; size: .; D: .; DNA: TGTGCCAGCAGCCCAGGCGACAGAATGAACACTGAAGCTTTCTTT; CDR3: CASSPGDRMNTEAFF
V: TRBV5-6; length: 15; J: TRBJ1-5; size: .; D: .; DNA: TGTGCCAGCAGCCGGGCAGGGACTACGAATCAGCCCCAGCATTTT; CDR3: CASSRAGTTNQPQHF
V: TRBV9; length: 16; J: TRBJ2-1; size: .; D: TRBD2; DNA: TGTGCCAGCAGCCCATTAATAGCGGGAGGGACTAATGAGCAGTTCTTC; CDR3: CASSPLIAGGTNEQFF
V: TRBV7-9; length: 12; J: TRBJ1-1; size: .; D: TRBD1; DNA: TGTGCCAGCAGCTCGACAGGGGAAGAAGCTTTCTTT; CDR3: CASSSTGEEAFF
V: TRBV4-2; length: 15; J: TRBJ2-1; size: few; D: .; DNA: TGTGCCAGCAGCCAACTGACTTCCTCCTACAATGAGCAGTTCTTC; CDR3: CASSQLTSSYNEQFF
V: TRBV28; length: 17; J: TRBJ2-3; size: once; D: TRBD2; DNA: TGTGCCAGCAGTCTCACTCCCGCAGGGACTAGCGCGGGTACGCAGTATTTT; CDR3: CASSLTPAGTSAGTQYF
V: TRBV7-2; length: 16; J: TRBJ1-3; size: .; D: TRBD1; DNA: TGTGCCAGCAGCCCGTGGGGACAGGTGGCTGGAAACACCATATATTTT; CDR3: CASSPWGQVAGNTIYF
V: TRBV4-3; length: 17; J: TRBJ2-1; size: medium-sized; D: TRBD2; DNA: TGCGCCAGCAGCCAAGATGTGCCCGGGACTACTGCGAATGAGCAGTTCTTC; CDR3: CASSQDVPGTTANEQFF
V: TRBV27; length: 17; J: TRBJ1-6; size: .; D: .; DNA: TGTGCCAGCAGTTTGAATCATCAGGGGTGGTATAATTCACCCCTCCACTTT; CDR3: CASSLNHQGWYNSPLHF
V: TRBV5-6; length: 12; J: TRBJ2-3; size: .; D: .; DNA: TGTGCCAGCAGCCTTACAAAGGGGACGCAGTATTTT; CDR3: CASSLTKGTQYF
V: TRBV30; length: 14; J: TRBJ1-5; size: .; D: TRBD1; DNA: TGTGCCTGGAGTGTACCACAGGGGAATCAGCCCCAGCATTTT; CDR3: CAWSVPQGNQPQHF
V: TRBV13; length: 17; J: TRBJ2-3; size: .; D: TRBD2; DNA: TGTGCCAGCAGCTTAGGGGTTGGGACTAGCGGCACAGATACGCAGTATTTT; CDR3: CASSLGVGTSGTDTQYF
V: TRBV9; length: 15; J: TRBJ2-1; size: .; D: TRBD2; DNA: TGTGCCAGCAGCCCGACCGGGACTAGTCGGAATGAGCAGTTCTTC; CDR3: CASSPTGTSRNEQFF
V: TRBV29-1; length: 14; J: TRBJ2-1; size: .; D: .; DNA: TGCAGCGTTGTAACGCAGGGCCTGAGCAATGAGCAGTTCTTC; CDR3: CSVVTQGLSNEQFF
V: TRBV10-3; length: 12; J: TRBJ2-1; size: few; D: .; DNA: TGTGCCATCGGCTCCGGGAGCAATGAGCAGTTCTTC; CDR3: CAIGSGSNEQFF
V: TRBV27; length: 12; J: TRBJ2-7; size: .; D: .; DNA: TGTGCCAGCAGTCCGGGACAACCCGAGCAGTACTTC; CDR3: CASSPGQPEQYF
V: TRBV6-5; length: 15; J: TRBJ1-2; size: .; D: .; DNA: TGTGCCAGCAGTTTTCAGGGTAGTAGCAACTATGGCTACACCTTC; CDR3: CASSFQGSSNYGYTF
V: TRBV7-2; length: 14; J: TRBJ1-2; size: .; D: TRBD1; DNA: TGTGCCAGCAGCCCGAGGACAGGGATGCGTGGCTACACCTTC; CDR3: CASSPRTGMRGYTF
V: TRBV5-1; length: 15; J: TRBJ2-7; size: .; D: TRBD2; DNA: TGCGCCAGCAGCTTGGTGGCTAGCGGGGCTTACGAGCAGTACTTC; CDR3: CASSLVASGAYEQYF
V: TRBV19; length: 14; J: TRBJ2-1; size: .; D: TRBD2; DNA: TGTGCCAGCACATGGACTAGTCGCTCCAATGAGCAGTTCTTC; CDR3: CASTWTSRSNEQFF
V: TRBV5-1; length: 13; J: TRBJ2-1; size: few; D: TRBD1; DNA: TGCGCCAGCAGCCCAGGGGGCTACAATGAGCAGTTCTTC; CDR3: CASSPGGYNEQFF
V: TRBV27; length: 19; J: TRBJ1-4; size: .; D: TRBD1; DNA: TGTGCCAGCAGCCGGCGGAAAGGGACAGGGGGCGGTTGGACTGAAAAACTGTTTTTT; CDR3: CASSRRKGTGGGWTEKLFF
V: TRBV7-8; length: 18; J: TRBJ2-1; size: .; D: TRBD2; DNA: TGTGCCAGCAGCTTAGCGCTGAGGCTAGCGGGGCCAGCCGGTGAGCAGTTCTTC; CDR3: CASSLALRLAGPAGEQFF
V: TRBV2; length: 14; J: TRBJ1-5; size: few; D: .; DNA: TGTGCCAGCAGCCCCGGACAGAGCAATCAGCCCCAGCATTTT; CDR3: CASSPGQSNQPQHF
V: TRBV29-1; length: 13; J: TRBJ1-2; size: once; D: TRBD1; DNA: TGCAGCGTTGGACAGGGGAAAGGCGATGGCTACACCTTC; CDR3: CSVGQGKGDGYTF
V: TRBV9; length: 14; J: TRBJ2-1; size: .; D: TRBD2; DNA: TGTGCCAGCAGCGTTGGACTAGCGGGATATGAGCAGTTCTTC; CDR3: CASSVGLAGYEQFF
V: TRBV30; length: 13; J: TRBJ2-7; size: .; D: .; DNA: TGTGCCTGGAGTGCCCTCCCGCGGGGCGAGCAGTACTTC; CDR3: CAWSALPRGEQYF
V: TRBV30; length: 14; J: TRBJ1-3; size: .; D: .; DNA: TGTGCCTGGAGTGTAATCCCCTTTCGAGACACCATATATTTT; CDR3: CAWSVIPFRDTIYF
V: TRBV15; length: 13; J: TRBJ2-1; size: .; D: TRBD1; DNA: TGTGCCACCAGCACCCGACAGGGCCATGAGCAGTTCTTC; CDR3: CATSTRQGHEQFF
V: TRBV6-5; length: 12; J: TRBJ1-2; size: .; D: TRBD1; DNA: TGTGCCAGCAGCCTGAACAGGGGTACTTACACCTTC; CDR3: CASSLNRGTYTF
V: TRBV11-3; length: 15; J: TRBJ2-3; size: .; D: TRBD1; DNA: TGTGCCAGCAGCCCGAGACAGGGAAGCACAGATACGCAGTATTTT; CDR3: CASSPRQGSTDTQYF
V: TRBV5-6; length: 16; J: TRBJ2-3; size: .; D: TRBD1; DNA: TGTGCCAGCAGCTTGCCGGGACAGGGACTCACAGATACGCAGTATTTT; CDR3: CASSLPGQGLTDTQYF
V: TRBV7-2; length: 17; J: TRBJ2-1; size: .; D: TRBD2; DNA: TGTGCCAGCAGCTTGAACCCGCGGGGGAGCTCCTACAATGAGCAGTTCTTC; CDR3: CASSLNPRGSSYNEQFF
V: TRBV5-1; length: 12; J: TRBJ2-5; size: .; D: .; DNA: TGCGCCAGCAGCCGGGACCAAGAGACCCAGTACTTC; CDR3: CASSRDQETQYF
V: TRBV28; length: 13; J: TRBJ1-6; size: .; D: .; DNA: TGTGCCAGCAGGGGCAGGGGTAATTCACCCCTCCACTTT; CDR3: CASRGRGNSPLHF
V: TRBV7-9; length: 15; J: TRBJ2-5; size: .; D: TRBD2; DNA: TGTGCCAGCAGTGTGCCGGGACTAGAGACGGAGACCCAGTACTTC; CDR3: CASSVPGLETETQYF
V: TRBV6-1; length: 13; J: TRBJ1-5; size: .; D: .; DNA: TGTGCCAGCAGTGTACAGCTCAATCAGCCCCAGCATTTT; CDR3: CASSVQLNQPQHF
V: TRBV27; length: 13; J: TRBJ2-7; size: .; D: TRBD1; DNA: TGTGCCAGCAGTTTAACAGGGGTCTACGAGCAGTACTTC; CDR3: CASSLTGVYEQYF
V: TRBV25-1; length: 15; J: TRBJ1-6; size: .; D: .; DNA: TGTGCCAGCAGTGAAGACAGCTCCTATAATTCACCCCTCCACTTT; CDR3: CASSEDSSYNSPLHF
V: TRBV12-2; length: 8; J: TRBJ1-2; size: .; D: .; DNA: TGTGCAAGTCGCCTCTTCGCCTTC; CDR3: CASRLFAF
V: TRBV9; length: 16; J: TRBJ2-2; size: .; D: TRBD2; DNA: TGTGCCAGCAGATCCGGGGCGGGAGAACTCGCCGGGGAGCTGTTTTTT; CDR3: CASRSGAGELAGELFF
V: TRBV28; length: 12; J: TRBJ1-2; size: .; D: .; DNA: TGTGCCACTATCGCGGGGGGGTATGGCTACCCCTTC; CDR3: CATIAGGYGYPF
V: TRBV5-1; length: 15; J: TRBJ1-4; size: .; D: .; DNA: TGCGCCAGCAGCTTGACGGGGGGGGCTAATGAAAAACTGTTTTTT; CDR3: CASSLTGGANEKLFF
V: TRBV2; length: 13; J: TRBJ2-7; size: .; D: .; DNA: TGTGCCAGCGGAAGGGGCACGGCGGACGAGCAGTACTTC; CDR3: CASGRGTADEQYF
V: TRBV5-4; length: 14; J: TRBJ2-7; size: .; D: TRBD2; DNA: TGTGCCAGCAGCTTGCCTAGCGGGAACGACGAGCAGTACTTC; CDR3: CASSLPSGNDEQYF
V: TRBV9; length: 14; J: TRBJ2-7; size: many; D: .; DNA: TGTGCCAGCAGCGTTCTTGACGGGACCTACGAGCAGTACTTC; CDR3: CASSVLDGTYEQYF
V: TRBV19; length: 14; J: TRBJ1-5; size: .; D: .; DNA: TGTGCCAGTAGTATAGTCGGCGGGTATCAGCCCCAGCATTTT; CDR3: CASSIVGGYQPQHF
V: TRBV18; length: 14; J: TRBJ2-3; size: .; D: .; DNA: TGTGCCACCGCGGACAGTTTCAGCACAGATACGCAGTATTTT; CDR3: CATADSFSTDTQYF